The clone carrying this TCR beta chain was recorded a few times. TCRdb re-analysed the reads in MiXCR, keeping a single row per CDR3 protein. The sample lists some 89,000 distinct CDR3 sequences, about a third occurring once. This specimen belongs to a study of type 1 regulatory T cells. In the study overall: An in vitro protocol generated T-allo10, a Tr1-enriched, alloantigen-specific CD4 T cell product.

Deletions cut 4 bases from V and 9 bases from J, with 13 bases between. The CDR3 totals 13 residues. Per germline, CDR1 SGHTA and CDR2 FQGNSA. The sample comprised CD4+ T cells, either the whole sample or a sorted fraction (not recorded which). The clonotype originates from a human donor in good health. The genes are TRBV7-2 and TRBJ2-1; D is possibly TRBD2 (6 bases). CDR3 amino acids: CASSWGTPGEQFF. Here the CDR3 DNA reads TGTGCCAGCAGCTGGGGGACTCCTGGTGAGCAGTTCTTC.